Sequencing of this TCR beta chain was carried out in a study of OX40 agonist ivuxolimab in advanced cancers. Whole-study context: The drug used for patients, ivuxolimab, was an agonistic anti-OX40 (CD134) antibody.

Using immunoSEQ multiplex PCR, the repertoire was profiled, and TCRdb retains in-frame clones only, with some absent. The sample comprises 60,000 to 90,000 clones, roughly 90% of which are singletons, and roughly 1% rests with the top ten. Germline V gene lookup returns CDR1 LNHDA and CDR2 SQIVND (reference sequence). There are 17 residues in the CDR3. Trimming took off 7 bases at V and 4 bases at J, with 22 bases between the two ends. This clonotype was sampled from an adult with an advanced solid tumor such as melanoma, head and neck, liver or kidney cancer. J is TRBJ2-2 and V is TRBV19; D possibly corresponds to TRBD1 (7 bases). The source material was CD4+ or CD8+ T cells sorted from blood, sampled in a trial of the OX40 agonist ivuxolimab. CDR3 loop: CASKPPARGDTTGELFF. The CDR3, as DNA: TGTGCCAGTAAACCTCCGGCCAGGGGGGATACCACCGGGGAGCTGTTTTTT.